These 15 T cell receptor beta chains came from one sample sequenced in a study of cytomegalovirus exposure and HLA in healthy donors. Primers for the PCR totalled 60 Vbeta and 13 Jbeta. Generated by immunoSEQ multiplex PCR, the TCRdb table keeps only in-frame clones and is missing some. This sample yields about 140,000 clones, of which roughly 85% are seen a single time; approximately 6.2% belongs to the top ten. The material sequenced was PBMCs. The receptors were sampled from a middle-aged man in good health and CMV-seropositive.

The gene calls are TRBV5-1 and TRBJ2-3; 13 nucleotides agree with TRBD2. This CDR3 is 15 amino acids long. Trimming removed 3 bases from V and 5 bases from J; junction bases left unmatched: 3. Germline V gene sequence: CDR1 SGHRS, CDR2 YFSETQ. In nucleotides, the CDR3 is TGCGCCAGCAGCTGGGGACTAGCGGGATTAGATACGCAGTATTTT. The encoded protein is CASSWGLAGLDTQYF.

The genes are TRBV5-4 and TRBJ2-3; TRBD2 is a possible D gene (5 bases). CDR3 size: 15 residues. Trimming took 2 bases from V and 2 from J, leaving 12 bases between them. Germline V lookup: CDR1 SGHNT, CDR2 YYREEE (reference sequence). CDR3 nucleotides: TGTGCCAGCAGCTTCGAGGGAGACCCCACAGATACGCAGTATTTT. It yields the protein CASSFEGDPTDTQYF.

This sequence joins TRBV5-4 and TRBJ1-2; TRBD1 matches 7 bases. Trimming took 0 bases from V and 4 from J; bases not matched to a gene: 6. Looked up from germline, CDR1 is SGHNT and CDR2 is YYREEE (reference sequence). The length of the CDR3 is 15 residues. CDR3 protein: CASSLVSGGIYGYTF. CDR3 nucleotide sequence: TGTGCCAGCAGCTTGGTATCAGGGGGGATCTATGGCTACACCTTC. Drawing the rest from reference TRBV5-4 and TRBJ1-2, the complete variable domain is ETGVTQSPTHLIKTRGQQVTLRCSSQSGHNTVSWYQQALGQGPQFIFQYYREEENGRGNFPPRFSGLQFPNYSSELNVNALELDDSALYLCASSLVSGGIYGYTFGSGTRLTVV.

This sequence joins TRBV10-3 and TRBJ1-4, with no clear D. The CDR3 is 15 amino acids. The ends were cut back, 2 bases at V and 0 bases at J, with 7 bases in the middle. Germline V gene sequence: CDR1 ENHRY, CDR2 SYGVKD. CDR3 in amino acids: CAISETAATNEKLFF. Written as DNA, the CDR3 is TGTGCCATCAGTGAGACAGCTGCAACTAATGAAAAACTGTTTTTT.

This clone has a single count. V gene TRBV30 combines with J gene TRBJ2-5, with D perhaps TRBD2 (7 bases). The V end was cut by 2 bases, the J end by 2 bases, with 15 bases between. Germline loops: CDR1 GTSNPN, CDR2 SVGIG (reference sequence). This CDR3 region has 15 residues. CDR3 DNA: TGTGCCTGGAGTTTCGGAGGGGGGGGGCAAGAGACCCAGTACTTC. This sequence encodes CAWSFGGGGQETQYF.

This clone appeared a few times. CDR3 DNA sequence: TGCAGCGCCCGGGCAGGGAAGGGTACGTCCTACGAGCAGTACTTC. This translates into CSARAGKGTSYEQYF. This sequence joins TRBV29-1 and TRBJ2-7; D is perhaps TRBD1 (5 bases). Per the germline V gene, CDR1 is SQVTM and CDR2 is ANQGSEA. V was trimmed by 7 bases and J by 1 base, leaving 20 bases between them. The CDR3 is made up of 15 amino acids.

The rearrangement links TRBV6-1 to TRBJ2-7; 10 bases line up with TRBD2. Germline CDR1 reads MNHNS; CDR2 reads SASEGT. V lost 10 bases to trimming and J lost 1 base; unmatched junction nucleotides: 10. The CDR3 runs 15 residues. CDR3 bases: TGTGCCATCTACAGGGGAGCGGGAGGGTCCTACGAGCAGTACTTC. Protein sequence: CAIYRGAGGSYEQYF.

The J gene is TRBJ1-6, the V gene TRBV30, with 8 bases fitting TRBD1. The trim removed 6 bases at V and 7 bases at J, leaving 11 bases unmatched. Germline V gives CDR1 GTSNPN, CDR2 SVGIG (reference sequence). The CDR3 length is 15 residues. The CDR3 loop reads CACTKTGAGNSPLHF. The DNA for the CDR3 is TGTGCCTGCACTAAGACAGGGGCGGGGAATTCACCCCTCCACTTT.

The J gene is TRBJ1-3, the V gene TRBV29-1; no clear D. Germline CDR1 reads SQVTM; CDR2 reads ANQGSEA. The germline V and J ends were trimmed by 7 bases and 1 base, with 11 bases remaining between them. CDR3 length: 13 residues. The CDR3 loop reads CSATESSGNTIYF. The CDR3 DNA sequence: TGCAGCGCTACCGAGAGTTCTGGAAACACCATATATTTT.

The chain employs TRBV6-6 and TRBJ1-4, with D tentatively TRBD1 (5 bases). Trimming took off 2 bases at V and 8 bases at J, with 12 bases between the two ends. The CDR3 spans 14 residues. The V gene's germline CDR1 is MNHNY and CDR2 SVGAGI (reference sequence). CDR3 residues: CASSYRGGIEKLFF. CDR3 DNA: TGTGCCAGCAGTTACCGCGGGGGGATAGAAAAACTGTTTTTT.

The CDR3 sequence is CASAGPSYNSPLHF. CDR3 coding DNA: TGTGCCAGTGCAGGTCCCTCCTATAATTCACCCCTCCACTTT. V usage is TRBV19 and J usage is TRBJ1-6; D remains unclear. In germline, CDR1 is LNHDA, CDR2 SQIVND (reference sequence). The length of the CDR3 is 14 residues. With 8 bases removed from V and 0 bases from J, the gap between germline ends came to 8 bases. Looking up the rest from reference TRBV19 and TRBJ1-6 gives the full variable domain: DGGITQSPKYLFRKEGQNVTLSCEQNLNHDAMYWYRQDPGQGLRLIYYSQIVNDFQKGDIAEGYSVSREKKESFPLTVTSAQKNPTAFYLCASAGPSYNSPLHFGNGTRLTVT.

CDR3 loop: CASSSWTGSGEKLFF. In nucleotides, the CDR3 is TGTGCCAGCAGCTCATGGACAGGGTCCGGTGAAAAACTGTTTTTT. The V and J genes are TRBV7-9 and TRBJ1-4; the match to TRBD1 covers 8 bases. This CDR3 region has 15 residues. Germline V gene data show CDR1 as SEHNR and CDR2 as FQNEAQ (reference sequence). The J segment lost 7 bases and the V segment lost 4 bases, leaving 8 bases of the junction unmatched.

The chain couples TRBV7-9 to TRBJ2-7; 7 positions match TRBD2. The CDR3 covers 15 residues. The V segment lost 7 bases and the J segment 4 bases; nucleotides outside the gene matches: 13. CDR1 SEHNR and CDR2 FQNEAQ come from the germline V gene (reference sequence). The CDR3 loop reads CASTRGLGSHYEQYF. CDR3 bases: TGTGCCAGCACGCGGGGGTTGGGATCTCATTACGAGCAGTACTTC.

The V call is TRBV21-1, the J call TRBJ2-1; TRBD2 is the table's D call and was not checked against the DNA. TRBV21-1 is a pseudogene. CDR3 size: 11 residues. CDR3 residues: CASSKSGEQFF. As DNA, the CDR3 is TGTGCCAGCAGCAAAAGCGGGGAGCAGTTCTTC.

The CDR3: CASSQEREPGELFF. As DNA, the CDR3 is TGTGCCAGCAGCCAAGAGCGGGAGCCCGGGGAGCTGTTTTTT. The chain employs TRBV7-9 and TRBJ2-2, with 8 bases aligning to TRBD2. The length of the CDR3 is 14 residues. J gave up 6 bases and V 5 bases, and 5 bases lay outside the gene matches. Looked up from germline, CDR1 is SEHNR and CDR2 is FQNEAQ (reference sequence).